One sample yielded the 3 T cell receptor beta chains listed below, sequenced in a study of blood T cell repertoires in COVID-19. Here immunoSEQ multiplex PCR was the method, and the copy in TCRdb shows in-frame clones only, minus some. The sample has about 170,000 clones, roughly 82% seen once. Sequenced input: peripheral blood. These receptors were obtained from a woman between 40 and 55 years old with COVID-19, enrolled during active disease.

V gene TRBV18 combines with J gene TRBJ1-5, with D maybe TRBD1 (6 bases). The CDR3 is made up of 15 amino acids. Germline V lookup: CDR1 KGHSH, CDR2 LQKENI. Trimming left V 2 bases short and J 4 bases short, with 12 bases between. The DNA for the CDR3 is TGTGCCAGCTCACCATATCGACAGGAGAATCAGCCCCAGCATTTT. Translated: CASSPYRQENQPQHF.

J is TRBJ2-3 and V is TRBV4-2; weak D call: TRBD2 (6 bases). Trimming removed 2 bases from V and 5 bases from J, with 14 bases in between. The CDR3 sequence is 15 residues long. Germline CDR1 and CDR2: LGHNA and YNFKEQ. As DNA, the CDR3 is TGTGCCAGCAGCCAAATGCGGGGCTTAGAAGATACGCAGTATTTT. It is translated as CASSQMRGLEDTQYF.

The rearrangement uses TRBV29-1 and TRBJ2-1, with D possibly being TRBD2 (6 bases). This CDR3 is 16 amino acids long. V was pared by 0 bases and J by 2 bases, with 14 bases between. Germline V CDR1 and CDR2: SQVTM, ANQGSEA. In DNA, the CDR3 is TGCAGCGTTGAAGATCTAGGTAGCGGACCCTACAATGAGCAGTTCTTC. It translates to CSVEDLGSGPYNEQFF.